This T cell receptor (beta chain) was documented in a study of T cells in Graves' hyperthyroidism and ophthalmopathy. Whole-study results and caveats: Researchers found most expanded thyroid clonotypes above 0.001 in blood as well.

The CDR3 contains 15 residues. The V gene end was trimmed by 3 bases and the J gene end by 1 base; junction bases not matched to a gene: 3. Germline V gene data show CDR1 as SGHTA and CDR2 as FQGNSA. Details on this clonotype: Its antigen is currently unknown.

Using RNA transcripts as the source, TCR beta CDR3 regions were amplified. HTBI primers were used for first-round RT-PCR of the TCR CDR3. Via MiXCR, TCRdb re-called the multiplex PCR reads, giving one row per CDR3 protein. The table lists roughly 510,000 distinct CDR3 sequences, about a fifth of them singletons. If no ophthalmopathy progression occurred within 18 months, Graves' hyperthyroidism was stable. Isolation of PBMCs was performed on 8 to 10 ml fresh peripheral blood. The chain employs TRBV7-2 and TRBJ1-5, with 7 nucleotides matching TRBD1. The sample consisted of blood. This sequence originates from a man between 18 and 29 years old with Graves' hyperthyroidism. The CDR3 nucleotides are TGTGCCAGCAGCTTTGAGGGACAGAGCAATCAGCCCCAGCATTTT. It specifies CASSFEGQSNQPQHF.